This TCR beta chain came from a study of beta chain features in type 1 diabetes. The study's findings and limits: Cells expressing TCR highly could be over-represented by cDNA sequencing.

There are a few counts of this clone. The antigen is undetermined. The germline V gene encodes CDR1 LGHNA and CDR2 YNFKEQ. V was shortened by 4 bases and J by 2 bases, with 11 bases between the two germline ends. This CDR3 spans 14 amino acids. Reverse transcribing all isolated RNA meant expressed TCRB transcripts were sequenced. Assay: immunoSEQ multiplex PCR; the TCRdb copy retains only in-frame clones and omits some. The profile covers fewer than 350,000 clones, with roughly 8% appearing a single time and roughly 0.94% taken by the ten largest. The sequenced material came from central memory CD4+ T cells from blood. The chain is built from TRBV4-2 and TRBJ2-5; D perhaps matches TRBD2 (5 bases). The receptor comes from a woman aged 18-30 years in good health. CDR3 bases: TGTGCCAGCAGCCCCCCGGGATCTCAAGAGACCCAGTACTTC. The encoded protein is CASSPPGSQETQYF.